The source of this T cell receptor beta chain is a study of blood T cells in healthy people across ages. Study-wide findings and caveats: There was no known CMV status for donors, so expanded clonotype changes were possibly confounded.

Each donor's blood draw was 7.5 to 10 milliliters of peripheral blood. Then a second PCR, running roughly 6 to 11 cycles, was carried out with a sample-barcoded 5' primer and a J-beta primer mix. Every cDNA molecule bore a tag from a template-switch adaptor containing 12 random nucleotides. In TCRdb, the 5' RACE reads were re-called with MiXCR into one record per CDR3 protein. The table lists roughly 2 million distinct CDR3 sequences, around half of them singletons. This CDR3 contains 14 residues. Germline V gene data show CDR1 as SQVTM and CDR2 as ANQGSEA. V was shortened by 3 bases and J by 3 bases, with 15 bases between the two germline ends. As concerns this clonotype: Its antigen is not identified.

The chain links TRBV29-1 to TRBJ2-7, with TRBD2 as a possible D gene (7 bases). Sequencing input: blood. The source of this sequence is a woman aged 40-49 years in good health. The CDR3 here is CSVDGGAGYYEQYF. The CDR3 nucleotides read TGCAGCGTTGATGGGGGGGCAGGGTACTACGAGCAGTACTTC.